These 32 T cell receptor beta chains originate from one sample sequenced in a study of T-cell memory formation after mild COVID-19. TCRdb re-called the 5' RACE reads with MiXCR, one entry per CDR3 protein. The sample gives a few hundred thousand distinct CDR3 sequences, 15% to 20% of which show up once; about 22% is in the top ten. Sequencing input: PBMCs or a T cell subset sorted from them (not recorded which). The receptors originated from a man between 18 and 35 years old who had mild COVID-19 (a few samples of this study predate the infection). Cell type and time point are not known.

The rearrangement uses TRBV20-1 and TRBJ2-3; no clear D. Germline V gene data show CDR1 as DFQATT and CDR2 as SNEGSKA (reference sequence). The V end was cut by 1 base, the J end by 0 bases, with 2 bases between. The CDR3 extends over 12 amino acids. In DNA form, the CDR3 reads TGCAGTGCTAGAGTAAGCACAGATACGCAGTATTTT. Its protein is CSARVSTDTQYF.

This clonotype was recorded a few times. V gene TRBV7-9 combines with J gene TRBJ2-1; D might be TRBD1 (5 bases). CDR1 and CDR2 from the germline V gene are SEHNR and FQNEAQ (reference sequence). There are 15 residues in the CDR3. Between the trimmed V and J ends, which lost 4 bases and 3 bases, there was a span of 13 bases. The CDR3 loop reads CASSSHSRDYNEQFF. The CDR3, as DNA: TGTGCCAGCAGCTCGCACTCCAGGGACTACAATGAGCAGTTCTTC.

CDR3 DNA sequence: TGCAGCGTTACCGGGTCATACCTGGGTGAAGCTTTCTTT. It translates to CSVTGSYLGEAFF. The chain joins TRBV29-1 to TRBJ1-1, with D uncertain. Germline V lookup: CDR1 SQVTM, CDR2 ANQGSEA. The V and J ends lost 5 bases and 7 bases respectively, with 17 bases between them. The CDR3 extends over 13 amino acids.

This clonotype was observed a handful of times. The CDR3 spells CASSPQVGARAPDTQYF. CDR3 DNA: TGTGCCAGCAGCCCACAAGTGGGAGCGAGAGCCCCAGATACGCAGTATTTT. The V gene is TRBV6-2 or TRBV6-3, the J gene TRBJ2-3, with D perhaps TRBD2 (5 bases). CDR1 and CDR2 from the germline V gene are MNHEY and SVGEGT. The CDR3 runs 17 residues. The ends were cut back, 6 bases at V and 4 bases at J, with 23 bases in the middle.

In this sample, this clonotype turned up a few times. The chain couples TRBV4-3 to TRBJ2-1, with 8 bases fitting TRBD2. This CDR3 is 15 amino acids long. CDR1 and CDR2 from the germline V gene are LGHNA and YSLEER. V shed 3 bases and J 3 bases; nucleotides not matched to a gene: 4. Here the CDR3 reads CASSQTGGIYNEQFF. The DNA of the CDR3 is TGCGCCAGCAGCCAGACGGGGGGGATCTACAATGAGCAGTTCTTC.

In this sample, this clonotype turned up a few times. The V call is TRBV10-3, the J call TRBJ2-3; 10 nucleotides match TRBD2. The CDR3 has 15 residues. Trimming took 4 bases from V and 5 from J; bases not matched to a gene: 6. CDR1 and CDR2 from the germline V gene are ENHRY and SYGVKD. CDR3 region: CAISAVAGGGDTQYF. In DNA, the CDR3 is TGTGCCATCAGTGCTGTAGCGGGGGGTGGAGATACGCAGTATTTT.

This clonotype has more than one count but fewer than ten. V and J are TRBV20-1 and TRBJ1-1; D not resolved. The CDR3 has 13 residues. Between the trimmed V and J ends, which lost 0 bases and 3 bases, there was a span of 8 bases. CDR1 DFQATT and CDR2 SNEGSKA come from the germline V gene (reference sequence). This CDR3 reads CSARDDGDTEAFF. DNA for the CDR3: TGCAGTGCTAGAGATGACGGGGACACTGAAGCTTTCTTT.

The chain recombines TRBV6-5 with TRBJ1-1, with a possible D match to TRBD1 (6 bases). The germline CDR1 and CDR2 sequences are MNHEY and SVGAGI. The CDR3 is 12 amino acids. V lost 6 bases to trimming and J lost 6 bases, with 11 bases between them. The CDR3 nucleotides read TGTGCCAGCAGCCAGGGGAGGGCTGAAGCTTTCTTT. This codes for CASSQGRAEAFF.

This clonotype was recorded a few times. The V and J genes are TRBV7-2 and TRBJ2-5, with D perhaps TRBD2 (5 bases). The V end lost 6 bases, the J end lost 5 bases, and 13 bases lay between the germline ends. This CDR3 contains 13 residues. Germline loops: CDR1 SGHTA, CDR2 FQGNSA. The CDR3 here is CASSGERYETQYF. The CDR3 DNA reads TGTGCCAGCAGTGGGGAGCGGTATGAGACCCAGTACTTC.

This clonotype was counted between two and nine times. CDR3 DNA sequence: TGTGCCAGCAGCTTAGCCCAGACGGAGCGGGACACCATATATTTT. This gives the protein CASSLAQTERDTIYF. V usage is TRBV7-9 and J usage is TRBJ1-3; D not resolved. The V and J ends lost 0 bases and 8 bases respectively, with 14 bases between them. There are 15 residues in the CDR3. Germline V gene data show CDR1 as SEHNR and CDR2 as FQNEAQ (reference sequence).

This clonotype was detected a few times. The chain uses TRBV5-1 and TRBJ2-3, with D tentatively TRBD1 (5 bases). Per germline, CDR1 SGHRS and CDR2 YFSETQ. The V end lost 4 bases, the J end lost 4 bases, and 13 bases lay between the germline ends. This CDR3 has 14 residues. The CDR3 DNA reads TGCGCCAGCAGCCAAGACAGTGCCGCAGATACGCAGTATTTT. It specifies CASSQDSAADTQYF.

This clonotype was counted only a few times. The rearrangement joins TRBV3-1 to TRBJ2-3; possibly TRBD1 or TRBD2 for D (5 bases each). This CDR3 has 16 residues. V was pared by 6 bases and J by 3 bases, with 19 bases between. The germline gives CDR1 LGHDT, CDR2 YNNKEL (reference sequence). The DNA for the CDR3 is TGTGCCAGCAGTAACGGAGGCAGGGATGGGACAGATACGCAGTATTTT. Translation: CASSNGGRDGTDTQYF.

The chain's CDR3 is CSARDSHHRARDTQYF. The CDR3 bases are TGCAGTGCTAGAGATTCTCACCATCGGGCGAGAGATACGCAGTATTTT. The chain links TRBV20-1 to TRBJ2-3; no clear D gene. CDR1 DFQATT and CDR2 SNEGSKA come from the germline V gene (reference sequence). The V end lost 0 bases, the J end lost 5 bases, and 18 bases lay between the germline ends. The CDR3 sequence is 16 residues long.

This clonotype showed up many times. The rearrangement joins TRBV12-3 or TRBV12-4 to TRBJ1-2; D is possibly TRBD1 (6 bases). Trimming left V 6 bases short and J 4 bases short, with 18 bases between. CDR3 size: 15 residues. The CDR3 loop is CASSSDRKPSYGYTF. The CDR3 bases are TGTGCCAGCAGCTCCGACAGGAAACCCTCCTATGGCTACACCTTC.

The table lists this clonotype with a few counts. The gene calls are TRBV4-1 and TRBJ1-2; tentative D call: TRBD1 (5 bases). This CDR3 has 15 residues. Per the germline V gene, CDR1 is MGHRA and CDR2 is YSYEKL. The V end lost 0 bases, the J end lost 4 bases, and 12 bases lay between the germline ends. The chain's CDR3 is CASSQEPGLGYGYTF. CDR3 in DNA: TGCGCCAGCAGCCAAGAACCAGGGTTAGGCTATGGCTACACCTTC.

In this sample, this clonotype turned up a few times. The chain carries TRBV29-1 and TRBJ2-1, with D unresolved. V lost 8 bases and J lost 3, with 14 bases in between. CDR1 SQVTM and CDR2 ANQGSEA come from the germline V gene. This CDR3 spans 13 amino acids. CDR3: CSSSAPGYNEQFF. DNA for the CDR3: TGCAGCTCAAGCGCCCCCGGCTACAATGAGCAGTTCTTC.

This rearrangement joins TRBV28 to TRBJ2-3; D might be TRBD1 (6 bases). Per the germline V gene, CDR1 is MDHEN and CDR2 is SYDVKM. CDR3 length equals 15 residues. Between the trimmed V and J ends, which lost 4 bases and 6 bases, there was a span of 17 bases. The CDR3 region has the DNA TGTGCCAGCAGTTATATGGGGGCCCGTGGGGATACGCAGTATTTT. Translating it yields CASSYMGARGDTQYF.

The chain has TRBV20-1 and TRBJ1-1; D remains unclear. V dropped 5 bases and J dropped 7 bases, with 23 bases sitting between them. The germline V gene has CDR1 DFQATT and CDR2 SNEGSKA (reference sequence). This CDR3 is built from 15 residues. The CDR3: CSAVNPLRSTDEAFF. In nucleotides, the CDR3 is TGCAGTGCTGTGAATCCCTTACGATCGACTGATGAAGCTTTCTTT.

This clonotype was found once. V is TRBV28 and J is TRBJ1-1; 7 bases map to TRBD1. This CDR3 is built from 14 residues. From germline, CDR1 is MDHEN and CDR2 SYDVKM. The V segment lost 10 bases and the J segment 4 bases; nucleotides outside the gene matches: 12. The CDR3 loop is CATRWEGATTEAFF. DNA of the CDR3: TGTGCCACCCGGTGGGAGGGGGCGACCACTGAAGCTTTCTTT.

V is TRBV12-3 or TRBV12-4 and J is TRBJ1-2; D unclear. Trimming stripped 2 bases from V and 2 bases from J, with 6 bases between. The CDR3 extends over 13 amino acids. This chain's CDR3 is CASSLLGNYGYTF. Here the CDR3 DNA reads TGTGCCAGCAGTTTACTGGGGAACTATGGCTACACCTTC.

This clonotype was counted many times. The chain employs TRBV7-6 and TRBJ2-7, with TRBD1 matching over 7 bases. The CDR3 loop spans 15 amino acids. The germline V gene encodes CDR1 SGHVS and CDR2 FNYEAQ. The trim removed 2 bases at V and 4 bases at J, leaving 8 bases unmatched. The CDR3 here is CASSLNEGAGYEQYF. As DNA, the CDR3 is TGTGCCAGCAGCTTAAATGAGGGGGCCGGTTACGAGCAGTACTTC.

The chain is built from TRBV7-6 and TRBJ2-1, with D unresolved. Germline values: CDR1 SGHVS, CDR2 FNYEAQ. CDR3 length: 16 amino acids. V was cut by 1 base and J by 0 bases, with 10 bases left in between. CDR3 protein: CASSLVAASSYNEQFF. DNA of the CDR3: TGTGCCAGCAGCTTAGTTGCGGCAAGCTCCTACAATGAGCAGTTCTTC.

The CDR3 DNA follows: TGTGCCACCGCACATAGCGGGGGGGGGAACATTCAGTACTTC. Translation gives CATAHSGGGNIQYF. The chain is built from TRBV7-9 and TRBJ2-4; 11 bases match TRBD2. J was trimmed by 7 bases and V by 10 bases; bases with no gene match: 9. Germline V gives CDR1 SEHNR, CDR2 FQNEAQ (reference sequence). The CDR3 length is 14 residues.

The V call is TRBV9, the J call TRBJ2-5, with 10 bases matching TRBD2. The CDR3 runs 15 residues. V was pared by 3 bases and J by 5 bases, with 7 bases of the junction left unmatched. Germline V gene data show CDR1 as SGDLS and CDR2 as YYNGEE. The CDR3 DNA reads as TGTGCCAGCAGCGATAGCGGGGGGCCTCGGGAGACCCAGTACTTC. This encodes CASSDSGGPRETQYF.

Many counts were recorded for this clonotype. The chain is built from TRBV12-3 or TRBV12-4 and TRBJ2-2; no firm D call. Trimming took 6 bases from V and 5 from J, leaving 7 bases between them. CDR3 length equals 12 residues. The CDR3 sequence: CASRAETGELFF. The DNA for the CDR3 is TGTGCCAGCAGGGCTGAAACCGGGGAGCTGTTTTTT.

This clonotype has just a few counts. Likely a read error: the CDR3 ends without its conserved phenylalanine or tryptophan. It is unclear where the CDR3 begins or ends on the DNA, so no DNA is shown, and the CDR3 is as TCRdb lists it. This chain connects TRBV6-5 to TRBJ2-5. Germline CDR1 and CDR2: MNHEY and SVGAGI. The CDR3 is 8 amino acids long, termini counted. The CDR3 here is CASSYPLS.

Only one count was recorded for this clonotype. This sequence joins TRBV12-3 or TRBV12-4 and TRBJ2-7; D is ambiguous. This CDR3 region has 12 residues. V was shortened by 3 bases and J by 3 bases, with 6 bases between the two germline ends. CDR3 nucleotides: TGTGCCAGCAGTTTGGCATTCTACGAGCAGTACTTC. Protein sequence: CASSLAFYEQYF.

The chain uses TRBV27 and TRBJ1-6, with 8 bases identical to TRBD1. CDR3 length: 18 residues. Trimming removed 3 bases from V and 2 bases from J; junction bases left unmatched: 9. CDR1 and CDR2 from the germline V gene are MNHEY and SMNVEV (reference sequence). In DNA form, the CDR3 reads TGTGCCAGCAGTTTGCGTACCAGGGGGCAGACCTATAATTCACCCCTCCACTTT. Amino acids: CASSLRTRGQTYNSPLHF.

This clonotype was detected only a few times. One junction end does not reproduce the germline sequence, and a read error may be involved. This chain uses TRBV19 with TRBJ1-1; 9 nucleotides match TRBD1. Germline CDR1 and CDR2: LNHDA and SQIVND (reference sequence). The CDR3 spans 15 residues. CDR3 sequence (DNA): TGTGCCAGTAGAACCCCTGGGACAGGGAACCCTGAAGCTTTCTTT. It specifies CASRTPGTGNPEAFF. Supplemented by reference TRBV19 and TRBJ1-1, the full variable domain reads DGGITQSPKYLFRKEGQNVTLSCEQNLNHDAMYWYRQDPGQGLRLIYYSQIVNDFQKGDIAEGYSVSREKKESFPLTVTSAQKNPTAFYLCASRTPGTGNPEAFFGQGTRLTVV.

This clonotype was recorded a few times. The chain recombines TRBV3-1 with TRBJ2-3; the D gene is possibly TRBD1 (7 bases). The CDR3 spans 15 residues. CDR1 is LGHDT, CDR2 YNNKEL, per germline (reference sequence). Trimming pared 3 bases from V and 6 bases from J, leaving 16 bases between. The CDR3 sequence is CASSQRDRLRDTQYF. The CDR3 region has the DNA TGTGCCAGCAGCCAGCGGGACAGACTGCGGGATACGCAGTATTTT.

V usage is TRBV20-1 and J usage is TRBJ1-6; 8 positions match TRBD1. The ends lost 0 bases at V and 7 bases at J; junction bases unmatched: 2. This CDR3 is built from 14 residues. Germline-derived CDR1 and CDR2 are DFQATT and SNEGSKA (reference sequence). CDR3 in DNA: TGCAGTGCTAGAGATCAGGGGGCAAATTCACCCCTCCACTTT. It is translated as CSARDQGANSPLHF.

This clonotype has at least ten counts. The rearrangement uses TRBV12-5 and TRBJ1-1, with 9 bases matching TRBD1. This CDR3 region has 14 residues. V was clipped by 3 bases and J by 4 bases; unmatched bases: 3. Germline CDR1 and CDR2: LGHNT and FRNRAP. The CDR3 region has the DNA TGTGCTAGTGGTTTTGGGACAGGGATCACTGAAGCTTTCTTT. Residues: CASGFGTGITEAFF.